A selection of T cell receptor beta chains follows, all from one sample in a study of T cells in Graves' hyperthyroidism and ophthalmopathy. TCRdb used MiXCR to reprocess the multiplex PCR reads, holding one entry per CDR3 protein. The sample includes roughly 580,000 distinct CDR3 sequences, 46% of them seen just once. The sample was peripheral blood or thyroid tissue (not recorded which). The receptors were gathered from a woman aged 18-29 years with Graves' hyperthyroidism. The CDR3 runs from the conserved cysteine through the conserved F or W. A D gene is named only where the DNA matches it firmly. Rows may omit the clone size; those that give it use once, few, many or a size class.

size: many; J: TRBJ1-3; V: TRBV5-1; D: NA; DNA: TGTGCCAGCAGCTTGGGATCGAGCTCTGGAAACACCATATATTTT; CDR3: CASSLGSSSGNTIYF
size: NA; J: TRBJ1-1; V: TRBV2; D: NA; DNA: TGTGCCAGCAGTGAGGATTATAACATGAACACTGAAGCTTTCTTT; CDR3: CASSEDYNMNTEAFF
size: NA; J: TRBJ1-5; V: TRBV7-2; D: NA; DNA: TGTGCTAGAGCTCTAACAACTCGCAATCAGCCCCAGCATTTT; CDR3: CARALTTRNQPQHF
size: many; J: TRBJ1-1; V: TRBV9; D: NA; DNA: TGTGCCAGCAGCCAAGACAGGCTAGGAGAAGCTTTCTTT; CDR3: CASSQDRLGEAFF
size: many; J: TRBJ1-4; V: TRBV7-9; D: TRBD1; DNA: TGTGCCAGCAGCTCGCTCGACAGGGCGGAAAAACTGTTTTTT; CDR3: CASSSLDRAEKLFF
size: NA; J: TRBJ2-5; V: TRBV20-1; D: TRBD2; DNA: TGCAGTGCTAGAGGAGGGACTAGCCGGGGCCAAGAGACCCAGTACTTC; CDR3: CSARGGTSRGQETQYF
size: NA; J: TRBJ2-7; V: TRBV25-1; D: TRBD2; DNA: TGTGCCAGCAGTGAATCAGGGGGACTAGCGGGAGTAGGTGAGCAGTACTTC; CDR3: CASSESGGLAGVGEQYF
size: NA; J: TRBJ2-6; V: TRBV15; D: NA; DNA: TGTGCCACCAGCGGCGACAGGGCCAACGTCCTGACTTTC; CDR3: CATSGDRANVLTF
size: few; J: TRBJ1-3; V: TRBV29-1; D: NA; DNA: TGCAGCGTTGAAGAACCGGGCTCTGGAAACACCATATATTTT; CDR3: CSVEEPGSGNTIYF
size: NA; J: TRBJ2-2; V: TRBV4-1; D: TRBD2; DNA: TGCGCCAGCAGCCCCCGCGGCCAGCGGGAGGATCGTCGAAACACCGGGGAGCTGTTTTTT; CDR3: CASSPRGQREDRRNTGELFF
size: NA; J: TRBJ1-1; V: TRBV7-9; D: TRBD1; DNA: TGTGCCAGCGGCTTATACAGGGGGGCTGAAGCTTTCTTT; CDR3: CASGLYRGAEAFF
size: NA; J: TRBJ2-5; V: TRBV20-1; D: NA; DNA: TGCAGTGCTAGACGGGTAGAGAGCGAGACCCAGTACTTC; CDR3: CSARRVESETQYF
size: NA; J: TRBJ1-1; V: TRBV7-3; D: NA; DNA: TGTGCCAGCAGCCATGGAGCTGTCACTGAAGCTTTCTTT; CDR3: CASSHGAVTEAFF
size: NA; J: TRBJ2-5; V: TRBV20-1; D: NA; DNA: TGCAGTGCTACCTTCGGGGAGACCCAGTACTTC; CDR3: CSATFGETQYF
size: NA; J: TRBJ2-6; V: TRBV2; D: NA; DNA: TGTGCCAGCAGTAAAGGGGCCGGGGCCAACGTCCTGGCTTTC; CDR3: CASSKGAGANVLAF
size: NA; J: TRBJ1-3; V: TRBV13; D: NA; DNA: TGTGCCAGCAGCTCCAGCCGGGTCTCTGGAAACACCATATATTTT; CDR3: CASSSSRVSGNTIYF
size: many; J: TRBJ2-7; V: TRBV9; D: NA; DNA: TGTGCCAGCAGCGTCAATAGCGTCACCTACGAGCAGTACTTC; CDR3: CASSVNSVTYEQYF
size: many; J: TRBJ1-6; V: TRBV10-3; D: NA; DNA: TGTGCCATCAGTGAGTCGCTACCGTATAATTCACCCCTCCACTTT; CDR3: CAISESLPYNSPLHF
size: few; J: TRBJ1-3; V: TRBV2; D: NA; DNA: TGTGCCAGCACTGAAGATCCGGGGGGAGTTGGAAACACCATATATTTT; CDR3: CASTEDPGGVGNTIYF
size: few; J: TRBJ2-5; V: TRBV12-3/TRBV12-4; D: TRBD2; DNA: TGTGCCAGTCTGGAAGAGCGGGAGTACCAAGAGACCCAGTACTTC; CDR3: CASLEEREYQETQYF
size: once; J: TRBJ1-6; V: TRBV10-3; D: NA; DNA: TGTGCCATCCGCGGGACCAATAATTCACCCCTCCACTTT; CDR3: CAIRGTNNSPLHF
size: NA; J: TRBJ1-1; V: TRBV20-1; D: NA; DNA: TGCAGTGCTGGAGTGGGGGGTTCGAACACTGAAGCTTTCTTT; CDR3: CSAGVGGSNTEAFF
size: few; J: TRBJ1-1; V: TRBV2; D: TRBD1; DNA: TGTGCCAGCAGTGAAAATCTCCAGGACAGGGCGGACACTGAAGCTTTCTTT; CDR3: CASSENLQDRADTEAFF
size: NA; J: TRBJ2-2; V: TRBV19; D: NA; DNA: TGTGCCAGTAGTATCCACAGGGCCCCCGGGGAGCTGTTTTTT; CDR3: CASSIHRAPGELFF
size: many; J: TRBJ2-2; V: TRBV10-3; D: TRBD2; DNA: TGTGCCGCGGCCGCGAGCGGGAGGGCCTCGAACACCGGGGAGCTGTTTTTT; CDR3: CAAAASGRASNTGELFF
size: many; J: TRBJ2-7; V: TRBV5-1; D: TRBD1; DNA: TGCGCCAGCAGCATTGGACAGGGGGACGAGCAGTACTTC; CDR3: CASSIGQGDEQYF
size: NA; J: TRBJ1-1; V: TRBV20-1; D: NA; DNA: TGCAGTGCTAGAGATTTGACTGAAGCTTTCTTT; CDR3: CSARDLTEAFF
size: NA; J: TRBJ2-7; V: TRBV9; D: TRBD1; DNA: TGTGCCAGCAGCGTAGGTTCTCCCTGGGACAGGTCCTCCTACGAGCAGTACTTC; CDR3: CASSVGSPWDRSSYEQYF
size: NA; J: TRBJ2-2; V: TRBV19; D: NA; DNA: TGTGCCAGTAGGTTTACCGGGGAGCTGTTTTTT; CDR3: CASRFTGELFF
size: few; J: TRBJ1-1; V: TRBV20-1; D: TRBD1; DNA: TGCAGTGCAACGGACAGGGCGAGACCGAACACTGAAGCTTTCTTT; CDR3: CSATDRARPNTEAFF
size: many; J: TRBJ2-5; V: TRBV29-1; D: NA; DNA: TGCAGCACTGTTGGGGGGCGCCAAGAGACCCAGTACTTC; CDR3: CSTVGGRQETQYF
size: few; J: TRBJ1-2; V: TRBV29-1; D: NA; DNA: TGCAGCGTTGACAGGGCCTATGGCTACACCTTC; CDR3: CSVDRAYGYTF
size: many; J: TRBJ2-5; V: TRBV10-3; D: TRBD2; DNA: TGTGCCATCAGTGACATTACTAGCGCCCTGGGAGAGACCCAGTACTTC; CDR3: CAISDITSALGETQYF
size: many; J: TRBJ1-1; V: TRBV10-2; D: NA; DNA: TGCGCCAGCAGTGAGTCGACAAGTATGAACACTGAAGCTTTCTTT; CDR3: CASSESTSMNTEAFF
size: many; J: TRBJ2-7; V: TRBV15; D: TRBD1; DNA: TGTGCCACCAGCAGAGTTTGGACAGGGGGGGACGAGCAGTACTTC; CDR3: CATSRVWTGGDEQYF
size: many; J: TRBJ2-5; V: TRBV9; D: TRBD2; DNA: TGTGCCAGCAGCGTCCTAGCGGGAGGAGAGACCCAGTACTTC; CDR3: CASSVLAGGETQYF
size: NA; J: TRBJ1-2; V: TRBV15; D: NA; DNA: TGTGCCACCAGCAGCTTGGAGGATTCCCATGGCTACACCTTC; CDR3: CATSSLEDSHGYTF
size: many; J: TRBJ1-4; V: TRBV2; D: NA; DNA: TGTGCCAGCAGTGTGGGCAAGAATGAAAAACTGTTTTTT; CDR3: CASSVGKNEKLFF